A selection of T cell receptor beta chains follows, all from one sample in a study of blood T cell repertoires in COVID-19. The data were produced by immunoSEQ multiplex PCR, yet TCRdb's version contains in-frame clones alone and is incomplete. The sample has roughly 34,000 clones, over 80% seen once. The source material was peripheral blood. The receptors come from a human donor with active COVID-19. The donor label of this sample is uncertain. CDR3s include the opening cysteine and the closing phenylalanine or tryptophan. A D gene is named only where the DNA matches it firmly. Part of the rows lack a size; the others show once, few, many or a class for expanded clones.

d_call cdr3_length j_call clone_size v_call cdr3_nt cdr3_aa
TRBD1 13 TRBJ1-1 once TRBV2 TGTGCCACCACGACAGGGAGGAACACTGAAGCTTTCTTT CATTTGRNTEAFF
- 15 TRBJ1-5 few TRBV28 TGTGCCAGCAGTCCCAGGACACGGCACAATCAGCCCCAGCATTTT CASSPRTRHNQPQHF
TRBD2 17 TRBJ2-3 - TRBV11-3 TGTGCCAGCAGCTTAGGGAATAGCGGGTCATCCACAGATACGCAGTATTTT CASSLGNSGSSTDTQYF
- 11 TRBJ2-7 - TRBV28 TGTGCCAGCAGTTCCTCCGTTACTAGGTACTTC CASSSSVTRYF
TRBD2 16 TRBJ2-3 - TRBV11-2 TGTGCCAGCAGCCCCCAAGCGGGGGCGACCACAGATACGCAGTATTTT CASSPQAGATTDTQYF
TRBD2 15 TRBJ2-1 - TRBV4-3 TGCGCCAGCAGCCGAATGGCGGGAGGCTACAATGAGCAGTTCTTC CASSRMAGGYNEQFF
- 15 TRBJ2-2 - TRBV19 TGTGCCAGTAGTATCGGTCTCGCGAACACCGGGGAGCTGTTTTTT CASSIGLANTGELFF
- 13 TRBJ2-7 - TRBV7-2 TGTGCCAGCAGCAAACAGGGTTCCTACGAGCAGTACTTC CASSKQGSYEQYF
- 12 TRBJ2-7 - TRBV6-5 TGTGCCAGCAGTTACGATAGCTACGAGCAGTACTTC CASSYDSYEQYF
- 15 TRBJ2-3 - TRBV5-6 TGTGCCAGCAGCTTCCGACAGACCCACACAGATACGCAGTATTTT CASSFRQTHTDTQYF
TRBD2 15 TRBJ2-1 - TRBV27 TGTGCCAGCAGACTAGCGGGAGGGGGGGGCAATGAGCAGTTCTTC CASRLAGGGGNEQFF
- 13 TRBJ2-1 once TRBV7-3 TGTGCCAGCAGCCCCCTCGGTGGTAACGAGCAGTTCTTC CASSPLGGNEQFF
TRBD2 16 TRBJ2-3 - TRBV15 TGTGCCACCAGCAGAGACCTAGCGGGAGGCACAGATACGCAGTATTTT CATSRDLAGGTDTQYF
TRBD2 15 TRBJ2-5 - TRBV10-3 TGTGCCATCAGTGAGTCTCCGGGGGGTGTGGAGACCCAGTACTTC CAISESPGGVETQYF
TRBD2 20 TRBJ2-7 - TRBV7-8 TGTGCCAGCAGCTTGGCGGGGACTAGCGGGGGATCCGGGTGGTCCTACGAGCAGTACTTC CASSLAGTSGGSGWSYEQYF
TRBD1 13 TRBJ1-4 - TRBV28 TGTGCCAGCACCCGACAGGGGCTTGAAAAACTGTTTTTT CASTRQGLEKLFF
- 17 TRBJ2-3 - TRBV19 TGTGCCAGAAAAAAGACATCGAGCGGAACTAGCACAGATACGCAGTATTTT CARKKTSSGTSTDTQYF
TRBD1 15 TRBJ2-1 - TRBV5-4 TGTGCCAGCAGTACAGGGGGTCAGACCTACAATGAGCAGTTCTTC CASSTGGQTYNEQFF
TRBD2 16 TRBJ2-5 - TRBV6-2/TRBV6-3 TGTGCCAGCAGTTACAGGGAGGGAACTCTGGGGGAGACCCAGTACTTC CASSYREGTLGETQYF
- 15 TRBJ2-3 - TRBV5-4 TGTGCCACCGAGCCTGAAATAGCAGGGGCAGATACGCAGTATTTT CATEPEIAGADTQYF
- 15 TRBJ1-6 - TRBV6-2/TRBV6-3 TGTGCCAGCAGCCTTCGACCCGGAGGAGATTCACCCCTCCACTTT CASSLRPGGDSPLHF
TRBD1 15 TRBJ2-2 - TRBV19 TGTGCCAGTAGTATAAAGGGGGCGCTTGGCGGGGAGCTGTTTTTT CASSIKGALGGELFF
- 14 TRBJ2-5 - TRBV18 TGTGCCAGCTCACTGGGTTCAGGCGGGGAGACCCAGTACTTC CASSLGSGGETQYF
- 15 TRBJ1-2 - TRBV19 TGTGCCAGTAGTATTTTCACCACAGGAAACTATGGCTACACCTTC CASSIFTTGNYGYTF
TRBD1 14 TRBJ2-3 - TRBV6-5 TGTGCCAGCAGGCGGACAGGGGGGGCAGATACGCAGTATTTT CASRRTGGADTQYF
TRBD1 16 TRBJ2-4 - TRBV18 TGTGCCAGCTCACATCCGGGACAGGGACCCAAAAACATTCAGTACTTC CASSHPGQGPKNIQYF
- 15 TRBJ1-4 once TRBV3-1/TRBV3-2 TGTGCCAGCAGCTTCAAGTTAGGGGATGGGGAAAAACTGTTTTTT CASSFKLGDGEKLFF
TRBD1 16 TRBJ2-1 - TRBV3-1/TRBV3-2 TGTGCCAGCAGCCTCCTTCGGACAGGAGGTTCAAATGAGCAGTTCTTC CASSLLRTGGSNEQFF
TRBD1 16 TRBJ2-1 - TRBV10-1 TGCGCCAGCAGTGAGTCAGAGGGGGCGGCTAGGAATGAGCAGTTCTTC CASSESEGAARNEQFF
TRBD1 13 TRBJ1-4 once TRBV12-3/TRBV12-4 TGTGCCAGTACGACAGGGCTTAATGAAAAACTGTTTTTT CASTTGLNEKLFF
- 15 TRBJ2-3 - TRBV7-3 TGTGCCAGCAGCTCTCGGACTGCTAGCACAGATACGCAGTATTTT CASSSRTASTDTQYF
TRBD1 14 TRBJ1-2 - TRBV9 TGTGCCAGCAGCGCGACAGGGGGCGCGGGGGGCTACACCTTC CASSATGGAGGYTF
TRBD1 15 TRBJ1-1 - TRBV18 TGTGCCAGCTCACCGCGGGACAGGGGGCTCACTGAAGCTTTCTTT CASSPRDRGLTEAFF